Each of the 22 T cell receptor beta chains below was sequenced from the same sample in a study of early T cells in non-severe SARS-CoV-2 infection (dated by TCRdb to the early 2020s). The method behind the library was 5' RACE. Data came from a NextSeq 500. Through fastp at Q25 and MiXCR, TCRdb rebuilt clones from the public reads, retaining in-frame beta chains. Each record represents a unique CDR3 protein, reported with the most common genes and DNA among its rows. The sample table holds tens of thousands of distinct CDR3 sequences, of which 5% to 6% were seen once. Together, the top ten hold 7.6% of the sample. The sequenced sample consisted of whole blood. These receptors all stem from an adult who was a healthcare worker with PCR-confirmed SARS-CoV-2 infection or an uninfected control (not recorded which).

This clonotype was picked up many times. This sequence joins TRBV10-2 and TRBJ2-7, with a weak D call TRBD1 (5 bases). Germline V lookup: CDR1 WSHSY, CDR2 SAAADI. The CDR3 loop spans 13 amino acids. The V end lost 10 bases, the J end lost 3 bases, and 16 bases lay between the germline ends. CDR3 protein: CATCETAYYEQYF. The CDR3 DNA reads as TGCGCCACCTGCGAGACAGCGTACTACGAGCAGTACTTC.

This clonotype appeared many times. The chain combines TRBV10-3 with TRBJ1-2; D ambiguous. Germline CDR1 reads ENHRY; CDR2 reads SYGVKD. This CDR3 region has 10 residues. The germline V and J ends were trimmed by 8 bases and 4 bases, with 5 bases remaining between them. CDR3 DNA sequence: TGTGCCATCGGGCCCTATGGCTACACCTTC. Protein: CAIGPYGYTF.

This clonotype was detected ten times or more. This chain uses TRBV5-1 with TRBJ2-5; 9 bases align to TRBD1. V trimming: 7 bases; J trimming: 5 bases; junction bases outside the gene matches: 15. This CDR3 spans 16 amino acids. Germline CDR1 reads SGHRS; CDR2 reads YFSETQ. The CDR3 nucleotides read TGCGCCAGCTCTCAGATCCGGGACAGGGCACGTGAGACCCAGTACTTC. Encoded protein: CASSQIRDRARETQYF.

This clonotype has ten or more counts. The rearrangement uses TRBV11-2 and TRBJ2-7; no reliable D call. The CDR3 consists of 15 residues. V lost 1 base to trimming and J lost 7 bases, with 17 bases between them. Germline V gene lookup returns CDR1 SGHAT and CDR2 FQNNGV. CDR3: CASSLVTTGTWEQYF. The CDR3 DNA is TGTGCCAGCAGCTTAGTAACGACGGGCACCTGGGAGCAGTACTTC.

This clonotype has a count of ten or more. V usage is TRBV20-1 and J usage is TRBJ1-6; D is possibly TRBD1 (5 bases). CDR3 length: 15 amino acids. Germline V lookup: CDR1 DFQATT, CDR2 SNEGSKA (reference sequence). Trimming removed 1 base at V and 9 bases at J, with 16 bases between. This chain's CDR3 is CSARGLGGSGSPLHF. DNA of the CDR3: TGCAGTGCTAGAGGACTGGGGGGGAGTGGTTCACCCCTCCACTTT.

The genes are TRBV12-3 or TRBV12-4 and TRBJ2-3; TRBD2 matches at 12 bases. The CDR3 loop spans 17 amino acids. The V gene end was trimmed by 2 bases and the J gene end by 4 bases; junction bases not matched to a gene: 7. The CDR3 sequence is CASSLTGLAGRADTQYF. CDR3 bases: TGTGCCAGCAGTTTAACAGGACTAGCGGGAAGGGCAGATACGCAGTATTTT.

This clonotype was detected ten times or more. The J gene is TRBJ2-1, the V gene TRBV5-5, with 12 positions matching TRBD2. From germline, CDR1 is SGHKS and CDR2 YYEKEE (reference sequence). V lost 4 bases and J lost 6; bases outside the gene matches: 5. CDR3 length equals 15 residues. CDR3 bases: TGTGCCAGCAGCGGTCTAGCGGGGGGGCGCAATGAGCAGTTCTTC. This translates into CASSGLAGGRNEQFF.

In its sample, this clonotype was seen many times. DNA of the CDR3: TGTGCCAGCTCACCGGGGATGGCTGACACTGAAGCTTTCTTT. This sequence encodes CASSPGMADTEAFF. V is TRBV18 and J is TRBJ1-1; D uncertain. The CDR3 has 14 residues. Per the germline V gene, CDR1 is KGHSH and CDR2 is LQKENI. Trimming stripped 3 bases from V and 3 bases from J, with 11 bases between.

Only a few counts were recorded for this clonotype. The gene calls are TRBV19 and TRBJ2-5; 9 bases agree with TRBD1. The CDR3 loop spans 16 amino acids. V shed 2 bases and J 4 bases; nucleotides not matched to a gene: 8. Looked up from germline, CDR1 is LNHDA and CDR2 is SQIVND (reference sequence). The CDR3 loop is CASSITKGQGSETQYF. The CDR3 nucleotides are TGTGCCAGTAGTATAACCAAGGGACAGGGATCAGAGACCCAGTACTTC.

This clonotype was detected many times. This rearrangement joins TRBV4-1 to TRBJ1-5, with 7 bases aligning to TRBD1. Germline V gives CDR1 MGHRA, CDR2 YSYEKL. The CDR3 is 14 residues long. V lost 6 bases and J lost 6; bases outside the gene matches: 8. For the CDR3, the DNA is TGCGCCAGCAGTATAAGCAGGGGGATTCAGCCCCAGCATTTT. Its translation is CASSISRGIQPQHF.

This clonotype was counted ten times or more. CDR3 DNA: TGTGCCAGCAGCCAAGGGGTCAGCCGCGGCCAGTACTTC. Encoded protein: CASSQGVSRGQYF. The chain links TRBV3-1 to TRBJ2-7; D is undetermined. Germline values: CDR1 LGHDT, CDR2 YNNKEL (reference sequence). This CDR3 is 13 amino acids long. The germline V and J ends were trimmed by 1 base and 10 bases, with 14 bases remaining between them.

This clonotype has at least ten counts. The rearrangement joins TRBV7-6 to TRBJ1-1; D perhaps matches TRBD1 (6 bases). Trimming pared 4 bases from V and 0 bases from J, leaving 15 bases between. There are 16 residues in the CDR3. Germline V gene sequence: CDR1 SGHVS, CDR2 FNYEAQ. The CDR3 spells CASSSRRDKLNTEAFF. CDR3 DNA sequence: TGTGCCAGCAGCTCCCGTCGGGACAAATTGAACACTGAAGCTTTCTTT.

This clonotype was seen at least ten times. The rearrangement joins TRBV9 to TRBJ2-1, with TRBD2 identical over 7 bases. Looked up from germline, CDR1 is SGDLS and CDR2 is YYNGEE. V shed 5 bases and J 5 bases; nucleotides not matched to a gene: 7. This CDR3 has 14 residues. Written as DNA, the CDR3 is TGTGCCAGCAGTAGAACGGGGGGTCACAATGAGCAGTTCTTC. Translated: CASSRTGGHNEQFF.

This clonotype was found many times. The chain combines TRBV20-1 with TRBJ2-1; no firm D call. This CDR3 is built from 16 residues. From germline, CDR1 is DFQATT and CDR2 SNEGSKA (reference sequence). V lost 6 bases, J lost 2 bases, and 20 bases lay in between. CDR3 residues: CSAPDPQSTAYNEQFF. In DNA form, the CDR3 reads TGCAGTGCCCCCGACCCCCAAAGCACGGCCTACAATGAGCAGTTCTTC.

The gene calls are TRBV5-1 and TRBJ2-7, with 7 bases lining up with TRBD1. From germline, CDR1 is SGHRS and CDR2 YFSETQ. J lost 1 base, V lost 0 bases, and 1 base had no gene match. This CDR3 comprises 14 residues. The CDR3 protein is CASSLDRGSYEQYF. In DNA, the CDR3 is TGCGCCAGCAGCTTGGACAGGGGATCCTACGAGCAGTACTTC.

This clonotype was found many times. The genes are TRBV4-1 and TRBJ1-1; D gene uncertain. CDR1 is MGHRA and CDR2 is YSYEKL in the germline V gene. Trimming pared 0 bases from V and 0 bases from J, leaving 17 bases between. This CDR3 spans 18 amino acids. CDR3 residues: CASSQETQQLFLNTEAFF. In DNA form, the CDR3 reads TGCGCCAGCAGCCAAGAGACCCAGCAGCTATTCTTGAACACTGAAGCTTTCTTT.

This clonotype was seen many times. This chain joins TRBV20-1 and TRBJ1-2; the match to TRBD1 covers 8 bases. The ends lost 6 bases at V and 7 bases at J; junction bases unmatched: 4. Germline V CDR1 and CDR2: DFQATT, SNEGSKA (reference sequence). This CDR3 is 11 amino acids long. In DNA form, the CDR3 reads TGCAGTGCCATGACAGGGGTTGGCTACACCTTC. Protein sequence: CSAMTGVGYTF.

This clonotype was seen many times. This chain's CDR3 is CASSLVGQGSDEQYF. The DNA for the CDR3 is TGCGCCAGCAGCTTGGTGGGACAGGGGAGCGACGAGCAGTACTTC. V usage is TRBV5-1 and J usage is TRBJ2-7; 10 nucleotides match TRBD1. The germline gives CDR1 SGHRS, CDR2 YFSETQ. V lost 0 bases, J lost 5 bases, and 5 bases stayed unmatched. This CDR3 contains 15 residues.

This clonotype was detected many times. This chain joins TRBV18 and TRBJ1-6, with D perhaps matching TRBD1 (6 bases). The ends were cut back, 4 bases at V and 9 bases at J, with 28 bases in the middle. The CDR3 runs 19 residues. Germline CDR1 KGHSH, CDR2 LQKENI. CDR3 region: CASSLSPYREPLNSSPLHF. DNA of the CDR3: TGTGCCAGCTCACTATCACCGTACAGGGAACCTCTGAATAGTTCACCCCTCCACTTT.

In this sample, this clonotype turned up many times. J is TRBJ2-5 and V is TRBV5-1; 8 nucleotides agree with TRBD2. CDR3 length: 15 residues. The V gene's germline CDR1 is SGHRS and CDR2 YFSETQ. J gave up 2 bases and V 5 bases, and 8 bases lay outside the gene matches. The CDR3 sequence is CASSRGTSGQETQYF. CDR3 in DNA: TGCGCCAGCAGTAGGGGGACTAGTGGACAAGAGACCCAGTACTTC.

V and J are TRBV20-1 and TRBJ2-5; D gene ambiguous. The V and J ends lost 8 bases and 2 bases respectively, with 18 bases between them. The CDR3 consists of 14 residues. Germline values: CDR1 DFQATT, CDR2 SNEGSKA (reference sequence). The CDR3 is CSHKRVELQETQYF. CDR3 nucleotides: TGCAGTCATAAAAGGGTCGAGCTACAAGAGACCCAGTACTTC.

V usage is TRBV12-3 or TRBV12-4 and J usage is TRBJ2-1; D uncertain. The CDR3 contains 11 residues. V was clipped by 6 bases and J by 10 bases, with 10 bases between them. CDR3 nucleotide sequence: TGTGCCAGCAGGGCGAGTGGGGAGCAGTTCTTC. It translates to CASRASGEQFF.